The 27 T cell receptor beta chains in this list originate from one sample, sequenced in a study of blood T cell repertoires in COVID-19. Assay used: immunoSEQ multiplex PCR; TCRdb lists only in-frame clones, some missing. The top ten clones hold about 12% of a sample with 150,000 to 180,000 clones, approximately 80% of them seen once. Sequencing was done on a sample of peripheral blood. The receptor source for this set is a woman aged 55-70 years with COVID-19, enrolled during active disease.

This sequence joins TRBV6-1 and TRBJ1-1; D not certain. V was pared by 2 bases and J by 0 bases, with 10 bases between. This CDR3 contains 15 residues. Germline loops: CDR1 MNHNS, CDR2 SASEGT. Here the CDR3 reads CASSENGGLNTEAFF. The CDR3 nucleotides read TGTGCCAGCAGTGAAAATGGAGGTCTGAACACTGAAGCTTTCTTT.

The chain combines TRBV2 with TRBJ2-1; TRBD1 is a possible D gene (6 bases). Trimming pared 6 bases from V and 8 bases from J, leaving 14 bases between. There are 13 residues in the CDR3. Germline-derived CDR1 and CDR2 are SNHLY and FYNNEI. The CDR3 nucleotides are TGTGCCAGCAGCGTGTACAGGGTCGATGAGCAGTTCTTC. Protein sequence: CASSVYRVDEQFF.

CDR3 in amino acids: CAWQNRAKETQYF. As DNA, the CDR3 is TGTGCCTGGCAAAACAGGGCGAAGGAGACCCAGTACTTC. J is TRBJ2-5 and V is TRBV30; weak D call: TRBD1 (6 bases). This CDR3 comprises 13 residues. Per germline, CDR1 GTSNPN and CDR2 SVGIG (reference sequence). The V and J ends lost 5 bases and 5 bases respectively, with 15 bases between them.

Here the CDR3 DNA reads TGTGCCAGCAAACTCGGGACAGGGGTTACCTACGAGCAGTACTTC. Amino acid sequence: CASKLGTGVTYEQYF. The gene calls are TRBV11-2 and TRBJ2-7; TRBD1 matches 10 bases. This CDR3 region has 15 residues. Germline trimming cut 7 bases from V and 2 bases from J; bases unmatched to any gene: 8. In germline, CDR1 is SGHAT, CDR2 FQNNGV. The variable domain in full, with the rest retrieved from reference TRBV11-2 and TRBJ2-7, is EAGVAQSPRYKIIEKRQSVAFWCNPISGHATLYWYQQILGQGPKLLIQFQNNGVVDDSQLPKDRFSAERLKGVDSTLKIQPAKLEDSAVYLCASKLGTGVTYEQYFGPGTRLTVT.

The rearrangement uses TRBV12-5 and TRBJ2-5; 8 nucleotides match TRBD1. In germline, CDR1 is LGHNT, CDR2 FRNRAP. V lost 5 bases, J lost 1 base, and 3 bases stayed unmatched. This CDR3 comprises 14 residues. DNA for the CDR3: TGTGCTAGTGGTCGTGGACAGGGCCAAGAGACCCAGTACTTC. Translated, it gives CASGRGQGQETQYF.

This clone has only one observation. The CDR3 spells CASRKGLNTEAFF. In DNA form, the CDR3 reads TGTGCCAGCAGGAAGGGGTTGAACACTGAAGCTTTCTTT. V is TRBV2 and J is TRBJ1-1, with D tentatively TRBD1 (5 bases). The V end lost 6 bases, the J end lost 0 bases, and 8 bases lay between the germline ends. CDR1 and CDR2 (germline): SNHLY, FYNNEI. CDR3 length equals 13 residues.

The genes are TRBV19 and TRBJ1-1; 7 nucleotides line up with TRBD1. This CDR3 has 16 residues. Germline V gene lookup returns CDR1 LNHDA and CDR2 SQIVND (reference sequence). V trimming: 4 bases; J trimming: 3 bases; junction bases outside the gene matches: 11. CDR3 amino acids: CASSRSRGIMDTEAFF. DNA of the CDR3: TGTGCCAGTAGTAGGTCCAGGGGGATCATGGACACTGAAGCTTTCTTT. Full variable domain (remainder filled in from reference TRBV19 and TRBJ1-1): DGGITQSPKYLFRKEGQNVTLSCEQNLNHDAMYWYRQDPGQGLRLIYYSQIVNDFQKGDIAEGYSVSREKKESFPLTVTSAQKNPTAFYLCASSRSRGIMDTEAFFGQGTRLTVV.

The chain joins TRBV4-1 to TRBJ1-1, with unresolved D. Germline CDR1 and CDR2: MGHRA and YSYEKL. The CDR3 sequence is 14 residues long. V lost 4 bases and J lost 4, with 13 bases in between. CDR3 DNA sequence: TGCGCCAGCAGCCCCCGAGACCAGGTCACTGAAGCTTTCTTT. This codes for CASSPRDQVTEAFF.

This chain connects TRBV27 to TRBJ2-7; 11 nucleotides line up with TRBD2. CDR3 length equals 16 residues. J gave up 1 base and V 7 bases, and 9 bases lay outside the gene matches. Germline CDR1 MNHEY, CDR2 SMNVEV (reference sequence). CDR3 nucleotides: TGTGCCAGCACCTCCCTGGCTAGCGGGAGGTCCTACGAGCAGTACTTC. It translates to CASTSLASGRSYEQYF.

This chain uses TRBV5-1 with TRBJ2-3; no reliable D call. The V and J ends lost 0 bases and 2 bases respectively, with 4 bases between them. CDR3 length: 13 amino acids. The germline V gene has CDR1 SGHRS and CDR2 YFSETQ. CDR3 residues: CASSLAYTDTQYF. In DNA, the CDR3 is TGCGCCAGCAGCTTGGCCTACACAGATACGCAGTATTTT. The variable domain in full, completed from reference TRBV5-1 and TRBJ2-3, reads KAGVTQTPRYLIKTRGQQVTLSCSPISGHRSVSWYQQTPGQGLQFLFEYFSETQRNKGNFPGRFSGRQFSNSRSEMNVSTLELGDSALYLCASSLAYTDTQYFGPGTRLTVL.

The chain couples TRBV10-2 to TRBJ2-5; 8 bases are a match to TRBD1. The germline V gene has CDR1 WSHSY and CDR2 SAAADI. The V and J ends lost 4 bases and 5 bases, in that order; junction bases with no gene match: 3. There are 13 residues in the CDR3. CDR3 sequence (DNA): TGCGCCAGCAGTGGGGGACAGGCGGAGACCCAGTACTTC. Translation: CASSGGQAETQYF.

V usage is TRBV29-1 and J usage is TRBJ2-5, with 9 bases matching TRBD1. Unmatched junction bases numbered 10, after V lost 7 bases and J lost 4 bases. This CDR3 contains 14 residues. Germline CDR1 SQVTM, CDR2 ANQGSEA. As DNA, the CDR3 is TGCAGCGCAAAAACAGGGGGCTGGTTAGAGACCCAGTACTTC. Amino acid sequence: CSAKTGGWLETQYF.

This chain joins TRBV30 and TRBJ1-1, with D maybe TRBD1 (5 bases). CDR1 and CDR2 from the germline V gene are GTSNPN and SVGIG (reference sequence). This CDR3 has 12 amino acids. Trimming stripped 2 bases from V and 7 bases from J, with 11 bases between. The CDR3 loop is CAWSLTGGEAFF. In nucleotides, the CDR3 is TGTGCCTGGAGTCTCACCGGGGGTGAAGCTTTCTTT.

The chain joins TRBV12-1 to TRBJ1-3; TRBD1 is the table's D call and was not checked against the DNA. TRBV12-1 is described as a pseudogene. The CDR3 extends over 15 amino acids. DNA of the CDR3: TGTGCCAGCAGCCAAGACAGGAGCTCTGGAAACACCATATATTTT. It codes for CASSQDRSSGNTIYF.

The V gene is TRBV6-5, the J gene TRBJ1-1; possible D gene TRBD1, 6 bases. Germline V gives CDR1 MNHEY, CDR2 SVGAGI. Trimming left V 6 bases short and J 2 bases short, with 16 bases between. The CDR3 length is 15 residues. The DNA of the CDR3 is TGTGCCAGCAGACCGCTGGACAGATTAAACACTGAAGCTTTCTTT. Its translation is CASRPLDRLNTEAFF.

The chain joins TRBV4-1 to TRBJ1-4; perhaps TRBD1 as D (5 bases). CDR1 is MGHRA and CDR2 is YSYEKL in the germline V gene. The V gene lost 0 bases and the J gene lost 5 bases, with 22 bases spanning the gap. The CDR3 sequence is 19 residues long. CDR3 sequence: CASSQDYGTATVINEKLFF. The CDR3 coding sequence is TGCGCCAGCAGCCAAGATTATGGGACTGCTACAGTCATAAATGAAAAACTGTTTTTT.

To note about this clone: Other DNA sequences from this sample encode an identical CDR3 as well. The chain has TRBV3-1 (or the pseudogene TRBV3-2) and TRBJ1-3; TRBD1 agrees at 8 bases. Germline V lookup: CDR1 LGHDT, CDR2 YNNKEL (reference sequence). Losses at the gene ends were 4 bases for V and 3 bases for J; bases not matched to a gene: 2. The CDR3 totals 14 residues. CDR3 region: CASSRQGFGNTIYF. The CDR3 bases are TGTGCCAGCAGCCGACAGGGGTTTGGAAACACCATATATTTT.

This clone was found once. CDR3 nucleotides: TGTGCCAGCAGCACGCACAGTAACACTGAAGCTTTCTTT. Residues: CASSTHSNTEAFF. The gene calls are TRBV7-3 and TRBJ1-1; no reliable D call. The CDR3 length is 13 residues. Germline V CDR1 and CDR2: SGHTA, FQGTGA. Trimming removed 5 bases at V and 2 bases at J, with 9 bases between.

The chain carries TRBV6-5 and TRBJ2-1; a possible D gene is TRBD2 (6 bases). The V and J ends lost 6 bases and 4 bases respectively, with 16 bases between them. The CDR3 runs to 15 residues. Germline CDR1 reads MNHEY; CDR2 reads SVGAGI. CDR3 sequence reads: CASSYGSGLYNEQFF. The CDR3 bases are TGTGCCAGCAGCTACGGGAGTGGGCTTTACAATGAGCAGTTCTTC.

This clone was picked up a small number of times. The rearrangement links TRBV24-1 to TRBJ2-5; possible D gene TRBD1, 6 bases. The V end lost 3 bases, the J end lost 7 bases, and 14 bases lay between the germline ends. Per germline, CDR1 KGHDR and CDR2 SFDVKD. CDR3 size: 14 residues. The DNA of the CDR3 is TGTGCCACCAGTGATGGCACAGGGCCAAGGACCCAGTACTTC. It encodes CATSDGTGPRTQYF.

This clone was recorded once. The chain couples TRBV18 to TRBJ2-3, with D perhaps TRBD2 (5 bases). Trimming took off 1 base at V and 5 bases at J, with 7 bases between the two ends. In germline, CDR1 is KGHSH, CDR2 LQKENI. The CDR3 extends over 13 amino acids. Here the CDR3 DNA reads TGTGCCAGCTCACCACAAGGGAGAGATACGCAGTATTTT. It encodes CASSPQGRDTQYF. Full variable domain (rest looked up from reference TRBV18 and TRBJ2-3): NAGVMQNPRHLVRRRGQEARLRCSPMKGHSHVYWYRQLPEEGLKFMVYLQKENIIDESGMPKERFSAEFPKEGPSILRIQQVVRGDSAAYFCASSPQGRDTQYFGPGTRLTVL.

The chain employs TRBV4-2 and TRBJ1-6; tentative D call: TRBD1 (5 bases). This CDR3 is built from 18 residues. The V gene's germline CDR1 is LGHNA and CDR2 YNFKEQ. Trimming removed 0 bases from V and 5 bases from J, with 17 bases in between. The CDR3 coding sequence is TGTGCCAGCAGCCAAGATCTGGGGCTTGGCGTGAATAATTCACCCCTCCACTTT. This codes for CASSQDLGLGVNNSPLHF.

The chain recombines TRBV10-1 with TRBJ2-2, with 7 bases matching TRBD2. The CDR3 is 18 residues long. With V trimmed by 10 bases and J by 4 bases, 21 bases remained unmatched. The germline CDR1 and CDR2 sequences are WNHNN and SYGVQD (reference sequence). CDR3 residues: CANSRRGVLSLSTGELFF. For the CDR3, the DNA is TGCGCCAACTCTCGACGGGGGGTTCTTAGTTTAAGCACCGGGGAGCTGTTTTTT.

The V and J genes are TRBV5-5 and TRBJ2-7, with 10 nucleotides matching TRBD2. The CDR3 has 15 amino acids. Trimming took 1 base from V and 5 from J; bases not matched to a gene: 6. The germline CDR1 and CDR2 sequences are SGHKS and YYEKEE (reference sequence). The CDR3 protein is CASSLTSGKSNEQYF. The CDR3 coding sequence is TGTGCCAGCAGCTTGACTAGCGGGAAAAGTAACGAGCAGTACTTC.

The chain links TRBV5-8 to TRBJ1-1; TRBD1 matches 9 bases. V shed 4 bases, J shed 4 bases, and the junction held 5 bases outside the gene matches. Germline CDR1 SGHTS, CDR2 YDEGEE. This CDR3 is built from 14 residues. The CDR3: CASSLGQGVTEAFF. The DNA for the CDR3 is TGTGCCAGCAGCCTGGGACAGGGAGTCACTGAAGCTTTCTTT.

This chain joins TRBV19 and TRBJ2-2; the D is unclear. The germline gives CDR1 LNHDA, CDR2 SQIVND (reference sequence). This CDR3 is built from 15 residues. V was clipped by 0 bases and J by 4 bases, with 9 bases between them. This CDR3 is CASSIDPFPTGELFF. CDR3 sequence (DNA): TGTGCCAGTAGTATAGATCCCTTCCCCACCGGGGAGCTGTTTTTT.

In this sample, this clone turned up many times. The chain carries TRBV19 and TRBJ2-4; D may be TRBD2 (5 bases). The CDR3 is made up of 14 amino acids. CDR1 and CDR2 (germline): LNHDA, SQIVND (reference sequence). The ends were cut back, 10 bases at V and 3 bases at J, with 16 bases in the middle. CDR3 region: CATKEDEGKNIQYF. The CDR3 region has the DNA TGTGCCACGAAAGAGGACGAGGGCAAAAACATTCAGTACTTC.